The 5 T cell receptor beta chains reported below all come from one sample, sequenced in a study of T cell repertoires in cytomegalovirus infection. From the reads, TCRdb called clonotypes with MiXCR, one entry per CDR3 protein. The sample holds approximately 600,000 distinct CDR3 sequences, 40% seen once. These receptors are not linked to any known antigen. The sequencing used cultured PBMCs, collected from culture after CMV antigen stimulation. The receptors here all came from a human donor in good health (CMV status not recorded). Some clones in this sample may be carry-over from other donors' samples.

The table lists this clonotype with a few counts. CDR3 region: CASSESEGWPSRAFF. CDR3 nucleotides: TGTGCCAGCAGTGAAAGTGAAGGGTGGCCGAGTCGAGCTTTCTTT. This chain joins TRBV2 and TRBJ1-1; no clear D gene. Trimming removed 2 bases at V and 10 bases at J, with 20 bases between. Germline CDR1 SNHLY, CDR2 FYNNEI. CDR3 length: 15 amino acids. The complete variable domain, with remaining parts taken from reference TRBV2 and TRBJ1-1, reads EPEVTQTPSHQVTQMGQEVILRCVPISNHLYFYWYRQILGQKVEFLVSFYNNEISEKSEIFDDQFSVERPDGSNFTLKIRSTKLEDSAMYFCASSESEGWPSRAFFGQGTRLTVV.

This chain uses TRBV4-1 with TRBJ1-2; D might be TRBD1 (5 bases). Deletions cut 2 bases from V and 8 bases from J, with 15 bases between. CDR3 length: 14 residues. The germline V gene has CDR1 MGHRA and CDR2 YSYEKL. The CDR3 bases are TGCGCCAGCAGCCAAAACAGGTGGGGGGGAGGCTACACCTTC. Protein product: CASSQNRWGGGYTF.

The V and J genes are TRBV11-3 and TRBJ2-1; D not certain. Per germline, CDR1 SGHNT and CDR2 YENEEA. V was pared by 5 bases and J by 1 base, with 9 bases between. The CDR3 runs to 14 residues. The CDR3 DNA reads as TGTGCCAGCAGCGTATCGACTTCCTACAATGAGCAGTTCTTC. It codes for CASSVSTSYNEQFF.

A few counts support this clonotype. The chain carries TRBV7-2 and TRBJ2-1; D gene ambiguous. V was trimmed by 3 bases and J by 3 bases, leaving 9 bases between them. In germline, CDR1 is SGHTA, CDR2 FQGNSA. The CDR3 is 14 amino acids. The CDR3 region is CASSFRRNYNEQFF. CDR3 nucleotide sequence: TGTGCCAGCAGCTTTCGGCGGAACTACAATGAGCAGTTCTTC.

This clonotype was counted only a few times. The chain carries TRBV7-2 and TRBJ2-7; 11 bases are shared with TRBD1. There are 17 residues in the CDR3. Germline CDR1 and CDR2: SGHTA and FQGNSA. V dropped 2 bases and J dropped 3; count of bases not matched to a gene: 9. The CDR3 region has the DNA TGTGCCAGCAGCTTAATGTTCGCCGGGACAGGGGGCTACGAGCAGTACTTC. Its translation: CASSLMFAGTGGYEQYF.